Listed below are T cell receptor beta chains from one sample, sequenced in a study of blood T cell repertoires in COVID-19. TCRdb keeps only in-frame clones here, not all; method: immunoSEQ multiplex PCR. This sample carries about 55,000 clones, roughly 80% of them seen once, and the ten largest clones take about 1.8%. The sequencing input was peripheral blood. These receptors all come from a woman aged 55-70 years with acute or convalescent COVID-19. Both conserved end residues are part of each CDR3. Fields, in order: D gene, clone size, J gene, V gene, CDR3 protein, CDR3 DNA. A D gene is named only where the DNA matches it firmly. Where a row states a size, it is once, few, many or the class of an expanded clone; other rows omit it.

d_gene: -
abundance: once
j_gene: TRBJ2-7
v_gene: TRBV5-4
CDR3aa: CASSLGTDSYEQYF
CDR3nt: TGTGCCAGCAGCTTGGGGACAGACTCCTACGAGCAGTACTTC

d_gene: TRBD2
abundance: -
j_gene: TRBJ2-1
v_gene: TRBV5-1
CDR3aa: CASSKWGFSGSNEQFF
CDR3nt: TGCGCCAGCAGCAAATGGGGGTTTAGCGGGAGCAATGAGCAGTTCTTC

d_gene: -
abundance: -
j_gene: TRBJ1-2
v_gene: TRBV18
CDR3aa: CASSPGQKDGYTF
CDR3nt: TGTGCCAGCTCACCCGGACAGAAGGATGGCTACACCTTC

d_gene: -
abundance: -
j_gene: TRBJ1-2
v_gene: TRBV18
CDR3aa: CASSPGSYYGYTF
CDR3nt: TGTGCCAGCTCACCAGGCAGTTACTATGGCTACACCTTC

d_gene: -
abundance: -
j_gene: TRBJ1-1
v_gene: TRBV5-8
CDR3aa: CASSSTTGGWVVTEAFF
CDR3nt: TGTGCCAGCAGCAGCACGACGGGTGGATGGGTTGTCACTGAAGCTTTCTTT

d_gene: TRBD1
abundance: -
j_gene: TRBJ2-2
v_gene: TRBV2
CDR3aa: CASSPTTGGGELFF
CDR3nt: TGTGCCAGCAGCCCGACAACAGGGGGTGGGGAGCTGTTTTTT

d_gene: TRBD1
abundance: once
j_gene: TRBJ1-2
v_gene: TRBV7-9
CDR3aa: CASRTGGSNGYTF
CDR3nt: TGTGCCAGCAGAACAGGGGGCTCGAATGGCTACACCTTC

d_gene: -
abundance: -
j_gene: TRBJ2-7
v_gene: TRBV5-1
CDR3aa: CASSIVVQPYEQYF
CDR3nt: TGCGCCAGCAGCATTGTCGTACAGCCTTACGAGCAGTACTTC

d_gene: -
abundance: -
j_gene: TRBJ1-2
v_gene: TRBV18
CDR3aa: CASLSGMVDYGYTF
CDR3nt: TGTGCCAGCTTGTCGGGGATGGTCGACTATGGCTACACCTTC

d_gene: TRBD2
abundance: -
j_gene: TRBJ2-1
v_gene: TRBV5-1
CDR3aa: CASSLLAGGYNEQFF
CDR3nt: TGCGCCAGCAGCCTCCTAGCGGGGGGTTACAATGAGCAGTTCTTC

d_gene: -
abundance: few
j_gene: TRBJ2-2
v_gene: TRBV3-1/TRBV3-2
CDR3aa: CASSYYQGYGGELFF
CDR3nt: TGTGCCAGCAGCTATTACCAGGGGTACGGCGGGGAGCTGTTTTTT

d_gene: TRBD1
abundance: -
j_gene: TRBJ2-3
v_gene: TRBV7-3
CDR3aa: CASSRGTGFWYF
CDR3nt: TGTGCCAGCAGCAGAGGGACAGGCTTCTGGTATTTT

d_gene: TRBD1
abundance: -
j_gene: TRBJ1-2
v_gene: TRBV7-8
CDR3aa: CASSLGQPTFYGYTF
CDR3nt: TGTGCCAGCAGCTTGGGACAGCCAACCTTCTATGGCTACACCTTC

d_gene: -
abundance: -
j_gene: TRBJ1-5
v_gene: TRBV29-1
CDR3aa: CSVAMGTGHQPQHF
CDR3nt: TGCAGCGTTGCGATGGGAACAGGGCATCAGCCCCAGCATTTT

d_gene: TRBD1
abundance: -
j_gene: TRBJ1-2
v_gene: TRBV19
CDR3aa: CASSIRTGGVGYTF
CDR3nt: TGTGCCAGTAGTATCCGGACAGGGGGCGTCGGCTACACCTTC

d_gene: TRBD2
abundance: few
j_gene: TRBJ2-3
v_gene: TRBV25-1
CDR3aa: CASRAGGGTDTQYF
CDR3nt: TGTGCCAGCAGAGCGGGAGGGGGGACAGATACGCAGTATTTT

d_gene: -
abundance: -
j_gene: TRBJ1-6
v_gene: TRBV5-5
CDR3aa: CASMMGQSNSPLHF
CDR3nt: TGTGCCAGCATGATGGGCCAGTCGAATTCACCCCTCCACTTT

d_gene: TRBD1
abundance: -
j_gene: TRBJ1-6
v_gene: TRBV29-1
CDR3aa: CSVLTGESSPLHF
CDR3nt: TGCAGCGTATTGACAGGGGAAAGTTCACCCCTCCACTTT

d_gene: -
abundance: -
j_gene: TRBJ2-1
v_gene: TRBV21-1
CDR3aa: CASKLRDRGWGLNEQFF
CDR3nt: TGTGCCAGCAAACTCCGGGACAGGGGTTGGGGCTTGAATGAGCAGTTCTTC

d_gene: -
abundance: -
j_gene: TRBJ1-3
v_gene: TRBV28
CDR3aa: CASSFGGHSGNTIYF
CDR3nt: TGTGCCAGCAGTTTCGGGGGGCACTCTGGAAACACCATATATTTT

d_gene: -
abundance: -
j_gene: TRBJ1-4
v_gene: TRBV29-1
CDR3aa: CSVEERRELFF
CDR3nt: TGCAGCGTTGAGGAGAGGCGGGAACTGTTTTTT

d_gene: -
abundance: -
j_gene: TRBJ1-1
v_gene: TRBV5-4
CDR3aa: CASSLVPGTEAFF
CDR3nt: TGTGCCAGCAGCTTGGTTCCGGGCACTGAAGCTTTCTTT

d_gene: TRBD1
abundance: -
j_gene: TRBJ1-3
v_gene: TRBV5-1
CDR3aa: CASSSFGQGDGGNTIYF
CDR3nt: TGCGCCAGCAGCTCATTCGGACAGGGGGACGGTGGAAACACCATATATTTT

d_gene: -
abundance: -
j_gene: TRBJ1-1
v_gene: TRBV7-8
CDR3aa: CASTQTRGANTEAFF
CDR3nt: TGTGCCAGCACCCAAACCAGGGGCGCGAACACTGAAGCTTTCTTT

d_gene: -
abundance: -
j_gene: TRBJ1-2
v_gene: TRBV6-1
CDR3aa: CASSEDRVGWGYTF
CDR3nt: TGTGCCAGCAGTGAAGACAGGGTTGGATGGGGCTACACCTTC

d_gene: TRBD1
abundance: few
j_gene: TRBJ1-5
v_gene: TRBV7-2
CDR3aa: CASSLDRTGNQPQHF
CDR3nt: TGTGCCAGCAGCTTAGACCGGACAGGGAATCAGCCCCAGCATTTT

d_gene: -
abundance: -
j_gene: TRBJ1-3
v_gene: TRBV13
CDR3aa: CASSAPGDTIYF
CDR3nt: TGTGCCAGCAGCGCGCCGGGGGACACCATATATTTT

d_gene: -
abundance: -
j_gene: TRBJ1-5
v_gene: TRBV6-5
CDR3aa: CASTAGFGNQPQHF
CDR3nt: TGTGCCAGTACGGCAGGGTTTGGCAATCAGCCCCAGCATTTT

d_gene: -
abundance: -
j_gene: TRBJ1-1
v_gene: TRBV12-3/TRBV12-4
CDR3aa: CASSSSGYEAFF
CDR3nt: TGTGCCAGCAGCTCCTCAGGGTACGAAGCTTTCTTT

d_gene: TRBD2
abundance: -
j_gene: TRBJ2-7
v_gene: TRBV5-1
CDR3aa: CASSLGLAGGSSYEQYF
CDR3nt: TGCGCCAGCAGCTTGGGGCTAGCGGGGGGGAGCTCCTACGAGCAGTACTTC

d_gene: -
abundance: -
j_gene: TRBJ1-5
v_gene: TRBV6-6
CDR3aa: CAATRQPYSNQPQHF
CDR3nt: TGTGCCGCCACAAGACAGCCATATAGCAATCAGCCCCAGCATTTT

d_gene: TRBD1
abundance: -
j_gene: TRBJ1-1
v_gene: TRBV24-1
CDR3aa: CATSHRGNTEAFF
CDR3nt: TGTGCCACCAGCCACAGGGGTAACACTGAAGCTTTCTTT

d_gene: TRBD1
abundance: -
j_gene: TRBJ1-6
v_gene: TRBV7-9
CDR3aa: CASQQGDGYNSPLHF
CDR3nt: TGTGCCAGCCAGCAGGGGGACGGCTATAATTCACCCCTCCACTTT